The sequence of this TCR beta chain was determined in a study of blood T cells in healthy people across ages (dated by TCRdb to the mid-2010s). At the level of the whole study: In model experiments, template switching captured about one uniquely barcoded TCR beta cDNA molecule for every two T cells. To avoid experimental bias, donors of different ages were randomly spread across the sequencing lanes. To track age-related changes in TCR beta repertoire diversity, the study relied on deep sequencing normalized with unique cDNA molecular identifiers. Using the same blood draw, the study looked at two additional independent replicas of 1 million unique cDNA reads for two donors, one aged 18 to 29 and the other aged 80 or older. The donors were divided into four age groups: young (average 16 years), middle-aged (about 40), aged (about 61) and long-lived (82).

On this clonotype: Its antigen target is currently unknown. Per-base quality was not reported, and no clone a single base away is much larger than it.

The donors were 40 or so Caucasian individuals from Russia, aged roughly 6 to 100 years, who were systemically healthy. Approximately 10 milliliters of peripheral blood were collected from each donor into EDTA-treated Vacutainer tubes. Ficoll-Paque density-gradient centrifugation was used to isolate PBMCs, with at least 6.5 million per sample. Trizol reagent was used to extract total RNA from the PBMCs, yielding at least 5.5 micrograms per sample. For every donor, flow cytometry on a PBMC aliquot measured the percentage of naive CD45RAhigh/CD27high T cells. What the study reported, not specific to this receptor: Estimates of total diversity from one million sequenced T cells were regarded as lower bounds and underestimates. The CMV infection status of donors was not known, potentially confounding age-related changes in expanded clonotypes. Since profiling was done on bulk unsorted PBMCs, naive and antigen-experienced compartments could not be conclusively compared. The long-lived group showed more naive CD4+ T cells, fewer expanded clones and increased TCR diversity than the aged group, suggesting age selection. Observed TCR beta diversity correlated strongly with the percentage of naive T cells measured by flow cytometry. Observed TCR beta diversity per million T cells fell roughly linearly with age, and a significant reduction was already apparent by age roughly 40.

Trimming takes 1 base from V and 10 bases from J, and the germline ends sit 11 bases apart. From the cysteine through the phenylalanine, the CDR3 covers 13 amino acids. The CDR3 DNA has 39 bases and is translated from base 1. The germline V gene (reference sequence) gives CDR1 as LGHDT and CDR2 as YNNKEL. The library relied on 5' RACE. Instrument used: Illumina HiSeq 2500. A second PCR of about 7 to 12 cycles was run with a J-beta primer mix and a sample-barcoded 5' primer. Each TCR beta cDNA molecule received a unique molecular identifier from a template-switch 5' adaptor carrying 12 random nucleotides. Each sample yielded at least 2.5 million CDR3-containing paired-end reads. The Mint cDNA synthesis kit, primed by a TRBC-specific oligonucleotide, was used to synthesize first-strand cDNA from all RNA. Following uracil-DNA glycosylase treatment, a first 18-cycle PCR with universal primers M1SS and BC2_uni_R was performed on all cDNA. As for the original processing: Normalization of each sample was performed by random selection of 1 million high-quality reads, each carrying a distinct molecular identifier. Instead of being binned into consensus sequences, reads with shared molecular identifiers were discarded. MiTCR, set to a Q25 quality threshold and the strictest error-elimination algorithm, was used for CDR3 identification, clonotype clustering and error correction. A nonparametric unseen species model using Euler transformation provided a lower-bound estimate of total TCR beta diversity. The public sequencing data were trimmed at Q25 with fastp and processed into clonotypes with MiXCR by TCRdb, which kept only in-frame beta chains. CDR3 protein duplicates are merged, each entry listing the most common genes and DNA. These V and J calls rely on TCRdb rather than the paper's analysis. Across this sample there are roughly 680,000 distinct CDR3 sequences, with about 51% seen only once. Clones ranked in the top ten supply approximately 12% of the sample.

Sequencing was carried out using blood. The clonotype was recovered from a woman aged 80 or over in good health. The chain is made from TRBV3-1 and TRBJ2-1, and perhaps TRBD2 as D gene, on 5 matching bases. The sequenced DNA is TGTGCCAGCAGCCAAGGGACTGTTAAGGAGCAGTTCTTC. This translates into CASSQGTVKEQFF.